This passage covers 21 T cell receptor beta chains from one sample sequenced in a study of blood T cell repertoires in COVID-19. Profiling relied on immunoSEQ multiplex PCR, and the TCRdb table lists in-frame clones only, not all of them. The sample has 90,000 or so clones, approximately 88% seen once; the top ten hold approximately 0.5%. The sample was peripheral blood. The receptors stem from a man aged 55 to 70 with acute or convalescent COVID-19.

The chain uses TRBV19 and TRBJ1-2, with TRBD1 identical over 7 bases. The CDR3 extends over 15 amino acids. Germline trimming cut 0 bases from V and 2 bases from J; bases unmatched to any gene: 3. CDR1 LNHDA and CDR2 SQIVND come from the germline V gene (reference sequence). CDR3 bases: TGTGCCAGTAGTATAGACAGGGGGACGAACTATGGCTACACCTTC. It specifies CASSIDRGTNYGYTF.

The V call is TRBV7-2, the J call TRBJ2-7; 7 positions agree with TRBD1. CDR3 length equals 13 residues. CDR1 SGHTA and CDR2 FQGNSA come from the germline V gene. With 5 bases clipped from V and 0 bases from J, the junction kept 1 base outside the gene matches. CDR3 loop: CASSGQVSYEQYF. CDR3 DNA: TGTGCCAGCAGCGGACAGGTCTCCTACGAGCAGTACTTC. The variable domain in full, with the rest retrieved from reference TRBV7-2 and TRBJ2-7, is GAGVSQSPSNKVTEKGKDVELRCDPISGHTALYWYRQSLGQGLEFLIYFQGNSAPDKSGLPSDRFSAERTGGSVSTLTIQRTQQEDSAVYLCASSGQVSYEQYFGPGTRLTVT.

V is TRBV18 and J is TRBJ2-7; the D is unclear. The germline gives CDR1 KGHSH, CDR2 LQKENI. This CDR3 region has 13 residues. Trimming stripped 3 bases from V and 4 bases from J, with 10 bases between. The CDR3, as DNA: TGTGCCAGCTCACCGCGCGCACTATACGAGCAGTACTTC. Translating gives CASSPRALYEQYF.

V gene TRBV4-1 combines with J gene TRBJ2-7; a weak D match, TRBD1 (5 bases). Germline V lookup: CDR1 MGHRA, CDR2 YSYEKL. The CDR3 contains 14 residues. Trimming shortened V by 1 base and J by 0 bases, and 7 bases separated the two germline ends. As DNA, the CDR3 is TGCGCCAGCAGCCAAGCTGACAGCTCCTACGAGCAGTACTTC. As protein: CASSQADSSYEQYF.

The chain carries TRBV27 and TRBJ1-5; TRBD1 aligns across 9 bases. The CDR3 is 15 amino acids. V gave up 6 bases and J gave up 2 bases; unmatched junction bases: 5. CDR1 is MNHEY and CDR2 is SMNVEV in the germline V gene (reference sequence). The CDR3 protein is CASRYRGLGNQPQHF. The CDR3, as DNA: TGTGCCAGCAGATACAGGGGGCTAGGCAATCAGCCCCAGCATTTT.

The chain employs TRBV19 and TRBJ2-3, with D unresolved. V lost 5 bases, J lost 2 bases, and 17 bases lay in between. This CDR3 has 16 residues. CDR1 and CDR2 (germline): LNHDA, SQIVND (reference sequence). CDR3 region: CASSLQKGDYTDTQYF. In DNA, the CDR3 is TGTGCCAGTAGTCTCCAAAAAGGAGATTACACAGATACGCAGTATTTT.

This chain connects TRBV5-1 to TRBJ2-2, with D possibly being TRBD2 (6 bases). The CDR3 spans 13 residues. Deletions cut 7 bases from V and 4 bases from J, with 11 bases between. Germline loops: CDR1 SGHRS, CDR2 YFSETQ. CDR3 sequence: CASGGAVTGELFF. In DNA, the CDR3 is TGCGCCAGCGGAGGGGCCGTCACCGGGGAGCTGTTTTTT. Full variable domain (missing parts from reference TRBV5-1 and TRBJ2-2): KAGVTQTPRYLIKTRGQQVTLSCSPISGHRSVSWYQQTPGQGLQFLFEYFSETQRNKGNFPGRFSGRQFSNSRSEMNVSTLELGDSALYLCASGGAVTGELFFGEGSRLTVL.

This chain uses TRBV24-1 with TRBJ2-1, with D maybe TRBD1 (5 bases). This CDR3 contains 17 residues. Germline CDR1 reads KGHDR; CDR2 reads SFDVKD. V gave up 4 bases and J gave up 6 bases, with 21 bases separating them. The CDR3: CATSEPAQGLAPNEQFF. DNA of the CDR3: TGTGCCACCAGTGAGCCCGCTCAGGGTCTTGCCCCCAATGAGCAGTTCTTC.

The chain joins TRBV5-1 to TRBJ1-2; 7 bases match TRBD1. Germline-derived CDR1 and CDR2 are SGHRS and YFSETQ. The CDR3 runs to 15 residues. Losses at the gene ends were 6 bases for V and 1 base for J; bases not matched to a gene: 9. In nucleotides, the CDR3 is TGCGCCAGCAAGCCGAGGACAGGAGATAACTATGGCTACACCTTC. Amino acids: CASKPRTGDNYGYTF. The full variable domain, rest sourced from reference TRBV5-1 and TRBJ1-2, is KAGVTQTPRYLIKTRGQQVTLSCSPISGHRSVSWYQQTPGQGLQFLFEYFSETQRNKGNFPGRFSGRQFSNSRSEMNVSTLELGDSALYLCASKPRTGDNYGYTFGSGTRLTVV.

The genes are TRBV14 and TRBJ2-1; D is unresolved. V gave up 1 base and J gave up 14 bases, with 12 bases separating them. Per germline, CDR1 SGHDN and CDR2 FVKESK. The CDR3 totals 12 residues. The CDR3, as DNA: TGTGCCAGCAGCCAAGGGTTGGCAAGAAAGTTCTTC. Amino acids: CASSQGLARKFF.

Notes on this clone: At one end, the junction sequence differs from germline, possibly due to a read error. This same CDR3 is encoded by further DNA sequences in the sample. CDR3 loop: CASSIGRGAYEQYF. The CDR3 nucleotides read TGTGCCAGTAGCATAGGCCGGGGGGCCTACGAGCAGTACTTC. The V gene is TRBV19, the J gene TRBJ2-7; TRBD2 aligns across 7 bases. This CDR3 comprises 14 residues. The germline V gene encodes CDR1 LNHDA and CDR2 SQIVND (reference sequence).

J is TRBJ2-1 and V is TRBV11-2, with TRBD2 matching over 7 bases. Germline V gives CDR1 SGHAT, CDR2 FQNNGV. V dropped 0 bases and J dropped 9; count of bases not matched to a gene: 11. This CDR3 has 16 amino acids. This CDR3 is CASSLEAHHTGGEQFF. The CDR3 nucleotides are TGTGCCAGCAGCTTAGAGGCGCACCACACGGGGGGTGAGCAGTTCTTC.

J is TRBJ2-1 and V is TRBV10-3; TRBD1 aligns across 9 bases. From germline, CDR1 is ENHRY and CDR2 SYGVKD. Trimming cost V 7 bases and J 5 bases; bases outside gene matches: 6. The CDR3 length is 14 residues. CDR3: CAIKQGALDNEQFF. CDR3 DNA: TGTGCCATCAAACAGGGGGCATTAGACAATGAGCAGTTCTTC.

This chain joins TRBV7-3 and TRBJ2-3, with 8 bases identical to TRBD1. V lost 5 bases, J lost 3 bases, and 7 bases stayed unmatched. Germline CDR1 SGHTA, CDR2 FQGTGA. CDR3 size: 15 residues. CDR3: CASSQAGGVTDTQYF. The CDR3 DNA is TGTGCCAGCAGCCAGGCAGGGGGCGTAACAGATACGCAGTATTTT.

This clone occurred once. This chain links TRBV5-1 with TRBJ2-5; 7 bases are a match to TRBD1. After removal of 7 bases from V and 0 bases from J, the junction contained 9 bases not matched to a gene. Germline V gene sequence: CDR1 SGHRS, CDR2 YFSETQ. The CDR3 totals 15 residues. This CDR3 reads CASGPGRGYQETQYF. The CDR3 bases are TGCGCCAGCGGGCCCGGCAGGGGGTACCAAGAGACCCAGTACTTC.

The chain uses TRBV27 and TRBJ2-6; TRBD1 agrees at 8 bases. The CDR3 is 17 residues long. Germline V lookup: CDR1 MNHEY, CDR2 SMNVEV (reference sequence). The V and J ends lost 4 bases and 3 bases, in that order; junction bases with no gene match: 8. The DNA for the CDR3 is TGTGCCAGCAGTTCCCCCCAGGGGGCTGGTGGGGCCAACGTCCTGACTTTC. Translating it yields CASSSPQGAGGANVLTF. The whole variable domain, remainder taken from reference TRBV27 and TRBJ2-6, is EAQVTQNPRYLITVTGKKLTVTCSQNMNHEYMSWYRQDPGLGLRQIYYSMNVEVTDKGDVPEGYKVSRKEKRNFPLILESPSPNQTSLYFCASSSPQGAGGANVLTFGAGSRLTVL.

The chain uses TRBV5-6 and TRBJ2-7; 7 bases agree with TRBD1. V lost 2 bases and J lost 2; bases outside the gene matches: 4. There are 14 residues in the CDR3. The germline V gene has CDR1 SGHDT and CDR2 YYEEEE. The CDR3 region has the DNA TGTGCCAGCAGCTTTGGGACAGTAACCTACGAGCAGTACTTC. It codes for CASSFGTVTYEQYF.

The CDR3 DNA sequence: TGCGCCAGCAGGACGACAGGGGGCGGCACAGATACGCAGTATTTT. It is translated as CASRTTGGGTDTQYF. The V call is TRBV10-2, the J call TRBJ2-3; TRBD1 matches 10 bases. CDR1 and CDR2 from the germline V gene are WSHSY and SAAADI. The CDR3 has 15 residues. With V trimmed by 6 bases and J by 1 base, 4 bases remained unmatched.

Only a few counts were recorded for this clone. The gene calls are TRBV5-7 and TRBJ1-1, with D tentatively TRBD1 (6 bases). TRBV5-7 is recorded as an ORF, its role being uncertain. Trimming cost V 6 bases and J 0 bases, with 15 bases left between them. The CDR3 sequence is 15 residues long. DNA of the CDR3: TGTGCCAGCACCTCACGACGGGACATGAACACTGAAGCTTTCTTT. The encoded protein is CASTSRRDMNTEAFF.

This chain joins TRBV10-2 and TRBJ2-5; 9 positions agree with TRBD1. With V trimmed by 6 bases and J by 2 bases, 7 bases remained unmatched. Germline CDR1 WSHSY, CDR2 SAAADI. This CDR3 spans 15 amino acids. The CDR3 DNA is TGCGCCAGCAGAGGGACAGGGACCGCGCAAGAGACCCAGTACTTC. Protein sequence: CASRGTGTAQETQYF.

This chain joins TRBV19 and TRBJ1-3; weak D call: TRBD1 (6 bases). The CDR3 consists of 14 residues. Trimming removed 5 bases at V and 4 bases at J, with 12 bases between. The germline gives CDR1 LNHDA, CDR2 SQIVND (reference sequence). The CDR3 spells CASSRGGRGNTIYF. The CDR3 DNA reads as TGTGCCAGTAGTCGCGGGGGCCGCGGAAACACCATATATTTT.